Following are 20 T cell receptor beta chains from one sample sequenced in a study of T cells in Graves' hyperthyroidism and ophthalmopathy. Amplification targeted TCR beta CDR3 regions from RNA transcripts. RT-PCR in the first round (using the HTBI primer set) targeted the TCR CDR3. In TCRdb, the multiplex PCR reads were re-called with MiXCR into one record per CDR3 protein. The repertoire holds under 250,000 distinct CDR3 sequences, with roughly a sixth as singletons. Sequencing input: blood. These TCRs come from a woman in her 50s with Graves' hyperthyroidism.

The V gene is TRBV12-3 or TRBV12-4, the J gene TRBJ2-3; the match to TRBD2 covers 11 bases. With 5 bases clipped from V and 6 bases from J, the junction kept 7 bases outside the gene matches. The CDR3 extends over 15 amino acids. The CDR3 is CASSPTSGSPDTQYF. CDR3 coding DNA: TGTGCCAGCAGTCCCACTAGCGGGAGTCCGGATACGCAGTATTTT.

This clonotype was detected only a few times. CDR3 DNA sequence: TGCAGCGTACGACCCGCGGCACATGAAAAACTGTTTTTT. It yields the protein CSVRPAAHEKLFF. The rearrangement links TRBV29-1 to TRBJ1-4; D ambiguous. This CDR3 is built from 13 residues. The V end lost 6 bases, the J end lost 6 bases, and 14 bases lay between the germline ends. Germline-derived CDR1 and CDR2 are SQVTM and ANQGSEA.

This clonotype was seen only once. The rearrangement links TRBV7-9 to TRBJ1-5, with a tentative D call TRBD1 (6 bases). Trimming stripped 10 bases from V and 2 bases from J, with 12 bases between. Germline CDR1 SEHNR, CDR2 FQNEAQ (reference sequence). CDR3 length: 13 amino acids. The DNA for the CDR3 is TGTGCCACCGGACAGTCGGGCAATCAGCCCCAGCATTTT. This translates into CATGQSGNQPQHF.

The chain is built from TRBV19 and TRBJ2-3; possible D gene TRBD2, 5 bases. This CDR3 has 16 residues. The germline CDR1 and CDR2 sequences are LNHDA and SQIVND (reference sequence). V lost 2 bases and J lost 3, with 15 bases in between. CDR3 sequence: CASSILSGRVTDTQYF. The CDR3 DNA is TGTGCCAGTAGTATACTAAGTGGGAGAGTTACAGATACGCAGTATTTT.

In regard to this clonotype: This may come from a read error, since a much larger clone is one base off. CDR3 loop: CSVIADNEQFF. CDR3 nucleotides: TGCAGTGTGATAGCGGACAATGAGCAGTTCTTC. The chain recombines TRBV20-1 with TRBJ2-1; D perhaps matches TRBD2 (6 bases). CDR1 DFQATT and CDR2 SNEGSKA come from the germline V gene (reference sequence). The ends were cut back, 7 bases at V and 5 bases at J, with 9 bases in the middle. This CDR3 is built from 11 residues.

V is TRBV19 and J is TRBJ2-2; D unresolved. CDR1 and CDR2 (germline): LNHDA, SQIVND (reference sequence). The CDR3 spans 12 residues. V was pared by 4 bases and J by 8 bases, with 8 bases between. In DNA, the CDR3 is TGTGCCAGTAGTAACCCCGTGGGGGAGCTGTTTTTT. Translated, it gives CASSNPVGELFF.

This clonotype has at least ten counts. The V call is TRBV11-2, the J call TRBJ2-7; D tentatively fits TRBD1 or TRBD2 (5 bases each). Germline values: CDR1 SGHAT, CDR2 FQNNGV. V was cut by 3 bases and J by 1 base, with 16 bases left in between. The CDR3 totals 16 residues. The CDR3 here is CASSFEGTGLSYEQYF. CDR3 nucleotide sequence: TGTGCCAGCAGCTTCGAGGGTACAGGCCTATCCTACGAGCAGTACTTC.

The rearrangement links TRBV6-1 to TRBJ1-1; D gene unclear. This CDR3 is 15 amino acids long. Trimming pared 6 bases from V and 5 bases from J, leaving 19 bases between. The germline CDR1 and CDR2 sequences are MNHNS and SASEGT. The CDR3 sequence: CASSPSRLGKTEAFF. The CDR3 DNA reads TGTGCCAGCAGCCCCAGTCGGTTGGGAAAAACTGAAGCTTTCTTT.

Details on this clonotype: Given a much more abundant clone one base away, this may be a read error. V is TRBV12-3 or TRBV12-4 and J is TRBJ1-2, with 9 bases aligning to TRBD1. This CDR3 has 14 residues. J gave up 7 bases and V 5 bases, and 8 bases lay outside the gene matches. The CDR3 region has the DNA TGTGCCAGCAGTGACCGGGACAGGGATGGTGGCTACACCTTC. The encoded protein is CASSDRDRDGGYTF.

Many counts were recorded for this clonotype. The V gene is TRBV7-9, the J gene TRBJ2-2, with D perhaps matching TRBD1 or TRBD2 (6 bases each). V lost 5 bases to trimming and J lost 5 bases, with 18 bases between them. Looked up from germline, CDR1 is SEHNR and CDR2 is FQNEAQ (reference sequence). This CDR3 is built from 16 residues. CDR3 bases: TGTGCCAGCAGCCCTCGAGGGGGGCCGCGAACCGGGGAGCTGTTTTTT. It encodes CASSPRGGPRTGELFF.

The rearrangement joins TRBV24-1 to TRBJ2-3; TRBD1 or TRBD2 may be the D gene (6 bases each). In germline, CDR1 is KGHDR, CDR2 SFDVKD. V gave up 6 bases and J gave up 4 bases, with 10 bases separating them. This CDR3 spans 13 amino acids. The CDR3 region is CATSLGGADTQYF. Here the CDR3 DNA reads TGTGCCACCAGTTTGGGGGGCGCAGATACGCAGTATTTT.

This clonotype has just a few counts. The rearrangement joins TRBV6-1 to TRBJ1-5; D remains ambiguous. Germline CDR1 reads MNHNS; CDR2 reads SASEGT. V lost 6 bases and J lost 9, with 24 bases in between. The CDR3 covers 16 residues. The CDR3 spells CASSQARPGGKGPQHF. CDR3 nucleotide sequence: TGTGCCAGCAGCCAAGCCAGACCGGGAGGCAAAGGGCCCCAGCATTTT.

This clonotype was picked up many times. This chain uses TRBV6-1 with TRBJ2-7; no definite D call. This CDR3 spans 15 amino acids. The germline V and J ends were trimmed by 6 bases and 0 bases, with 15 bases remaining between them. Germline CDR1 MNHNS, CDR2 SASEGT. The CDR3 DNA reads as TGTGCCAGCAGCTACGTCCAGGCGAGCTCCTACGAGCAGTACTTC. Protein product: CASSYVQASSYEQYF.

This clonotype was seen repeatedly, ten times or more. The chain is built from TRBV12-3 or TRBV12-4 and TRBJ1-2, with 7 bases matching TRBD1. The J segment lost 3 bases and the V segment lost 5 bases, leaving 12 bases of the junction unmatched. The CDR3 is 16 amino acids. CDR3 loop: CASSVTRTGQDYGYTF. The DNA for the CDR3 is TGTGCCAGCAGTGTAACACGGACAGGCCAGGACTATGGCTACACCTTC.

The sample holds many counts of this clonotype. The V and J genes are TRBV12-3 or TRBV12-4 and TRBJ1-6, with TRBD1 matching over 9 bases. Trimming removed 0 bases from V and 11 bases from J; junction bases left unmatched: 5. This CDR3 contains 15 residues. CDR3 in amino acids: CASSLAGQGLAPLHF. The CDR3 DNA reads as TGTGCCAGCAGTTTAGCGGGACAGGGTCTCGCACCCCTCCACTTT.

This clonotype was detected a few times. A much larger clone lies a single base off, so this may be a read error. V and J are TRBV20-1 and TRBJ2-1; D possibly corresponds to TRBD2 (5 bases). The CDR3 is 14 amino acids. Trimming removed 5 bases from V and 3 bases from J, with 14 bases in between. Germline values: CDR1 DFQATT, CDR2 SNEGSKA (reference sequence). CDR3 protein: CSAGGLSGYNEQFF. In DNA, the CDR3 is TGCAGTGCTGGCGGGCTTTCTGGCTACAATGAGCAGTTCTTC.

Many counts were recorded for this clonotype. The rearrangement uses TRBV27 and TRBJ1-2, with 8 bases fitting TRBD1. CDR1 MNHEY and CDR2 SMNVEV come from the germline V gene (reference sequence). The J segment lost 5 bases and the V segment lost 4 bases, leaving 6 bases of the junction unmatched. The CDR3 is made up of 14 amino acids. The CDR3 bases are TGTGCCAGCAGTTCCCGGACAGGGTTATATGGCTACACCTTC. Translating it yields CASSSRTGLYGYTF.

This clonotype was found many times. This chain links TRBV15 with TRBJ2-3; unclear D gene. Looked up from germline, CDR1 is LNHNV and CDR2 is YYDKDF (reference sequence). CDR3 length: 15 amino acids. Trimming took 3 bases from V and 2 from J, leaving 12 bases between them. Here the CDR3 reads CATSSSEVLTDTQYF. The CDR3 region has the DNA TGTGCCACCAGCAGTTCAGAGGTCCTCACAGATACGCAGTATTTT.

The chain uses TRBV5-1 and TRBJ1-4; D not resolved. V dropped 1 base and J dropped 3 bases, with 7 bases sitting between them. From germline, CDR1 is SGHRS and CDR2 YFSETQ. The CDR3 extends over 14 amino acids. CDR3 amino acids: CASSLTGANEKLFF. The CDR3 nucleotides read TGCGCCAGCAGCTTGACCGGAGCTAATGAAAAACTGTTTTTT.

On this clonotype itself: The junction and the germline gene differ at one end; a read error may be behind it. CDR3 coding DNA: TGTGCCACCAGTGATCAGCGGACCAATGAGCAATTCTTC. It yields the protein CATSDQRTNEQFF. The V call is TRBV24-1, the J call TRBJ2-1; TRBD2 is a possible D gene (5 bases). Germline CDR1 KGHDR, CDR2 SFDVKD. The CDR3 is 13 residues long.